The 2 T cell receptor beta chains in this list originate from one sample, sequenced in a study of PD-L1 blockade in urothelial cancer. The data were produced by immunoSEQ multiplex PCR, yet TCRdb's version contains in-frame clones alone and is incomplete. Of about 25,000 clones listed, 84% are singletons. The specimen was PBMCs, collected around atezolizumab (anti-PD-L1) treatment. The receptors were gathered from a man in his 70s with urothelial cancer.

The chain uses TRBV6-4 and TRBJ2-1; D is possibly TRBD2 (6 bases). This CDR3 is built from 14 residues. Germline V CDR1 and CDR2: MRHNA, SNTAGT. V lost 6 bases and J 6 bases, leaving 15 bases between the germline ends. The chain's CDR3 is CASRSRGPGNEQFF. The CDR3 region has the DNA TGTGCCAGCAGGTCGCGGGGTCCCGGCAATGAGCAGTTCTTC.

Here the CDR3 DNA reads TGTGCCAGCAGCCCCGCGCTAGAGTCAGCAGATACGCAGTATTTT. Translating it yields CASSPALESADTQYF. The J gene is TRBJ2-3, the V gene TRBV5-4; D is undetermined. Trimming removed 4 bases at V and 4 bases at J, with 16 bases between. This CDR3 region has 15 residues. Germline-derived CDR1 and CDR2 are SGHNT and YYREEE (reference sequence).